This paragraph reports one TCR beta chain. The CDR3 covers 15 residues. In germline, CDR1 is MDHEN, CDR2 SYDVKM. J was trimmed by 6 bases and V by 3 bases; bases with no gene match: 8. Source study methods: From reference gene primer amplification, estimates of nucleated cell counts were derived. Clones were read by immunoSEQ multiplex PCR, and TCRdb kept only the in-frame ones, dropping some. Clonal size and the V and J genes are those of that table, whereas D and trimming came from the DNA. Found here are around 110,000 clones, about 89% of them singletons; the top ten hold roughly 1.2%. These data come from a study of blood T cell repertoires in COVID-19. As for the study in general: From the United States, Italy and Spain came samples of acute and convalescent COVID-19. Sample material is recorded as cDNA or gDNA derived from T cells, B-cell-depleted T cells, or PBMCs.

The source of this sequence is a woman aged 30 to 39 with acute or convalescent COVID-19. This chain connects TRBV28 to TRBJ2-7; 10 bases match TRBD1. The source material was peripheral blood. The CDR3 is CASSFPTGGYSEQYF. CDR3 sequence (DNA): TGTGCCAGCAGTTTCCCGACAGGGGGCTATAGCGAGCAGTACTTC.